These T cell receptor beta chains were read from a single sample in a study of radiation and T cells in renal cell carcinoma. Clones were sequenced by immunoSEQ multiplex PCR, and TCRdb holds only the in-frame ones, with some missing. The sample holds 150,000 to 200,000 clones, approximately 90% seen once. This specimen consisted of blood, obtained from a patient whose treatment included radiotherapy and nephrectomy. All receptors derive from a woman aged 45-59 years with renal cell carcinoma. Both conserved end residues are part of each CDR3. The D gene is left open where the match is weak. Clone sizes are given selectively: once, few, many, or a class where the clone is expanded.

>TRBV9|TRBJ1-3|16|.|TRBD1
CASSVDGQGGGNTIYF
TGTGCCAGCAGCGTAGATGGACAGGGCGGTGGAAACACCATATATTTT
>TRBV6-6|TRBJ1-2|14|.|.
CASSYSGGVGGYTF
TGTGCCAGCAGTTACTCCGGAGGTGTGGGCGGCTACACCTTC
>TRBV30|TRBJ1-1|14|few|.
CAWLWGSLNTEAFF
TGTGCCTGGCTTTGGGGCAGTTTGAACACTGAAGCTTTCTTT
>TRBV6-5|TRBJ1-4|13|.|.
CASSQTVNEKLFF
TGTGCCAGCTCTCAGACCGTTAATGAAAAACTGTTTTTT
>TRBV19|TRBJ2-7|15|.|TRBD1
CASRQDRGGSYEQYF
TGTGCCAGTAGACAGGACAGGGGCGGCTCCTACGAGCAGTACTTC
>TRBV6-6|TRBJ1-2|15|once|.
CASSYSGDGAYGYTF
TGTGCCAGCAGTTACTCGGGGGACGGTGCCTATGGCTACACCTTC
>TRBV6-5|TRBJ1-1|15|.|.
CASSYGAGGNTEAFF
TGTGCCAGCAGTTACGGGGCCGGGGGGAACACTGAAGCTTTCTTT
>TRBV10-3|TRBJ2-5|14|.|TRBD2
CAISGGGSLETQYF
TGTGCCATCAGTGGGGGGGGTAGTTTGGAGACCCAGTACTTC
>TRBV5-1|TRBJ2-3|15|.|.
CASSLVAGSTDTQYF
TGCGCCAGCAGCTTGGTGGCGGGGAGCACAGATACGCAGTATTTT
>TRBV5-1|TRBJ1-1|14|.|.
CASSLDGSHPEAFF
TGCGCCAGCAGCTTGGACGGATCTCACCCTGAAGCTTTCTTT
>TRBV29-1|TRBJ1-2|11|.|.
CSVGVVGGYTF
TGCAGCGTTGGTGTCGTGGGTGGCTACACCTTC
>TRBV19|TRBJ2-7|15|.|.
CASSISLTQGHEQYF
TGTGCCAGTAGTATTTCTCTTACCCAAGGTCACGAGCAGTACTTC
>TRBV7-2|TRBJ2-3|14|.|.
CASSFASIADTQYF
TGTGCCAGCAGCTTTGCTAGTATCGCAGATACGCAGTATTTT
>TRBV6-1|TRBJ1-5|15|.|.
CASTLAYLRGQPQHF
TGTGCCAGCACCTTGGCCTATTTACGAGGACAGCCCCAGCATTTT
>TRBV6-1|TRBJ2-7|11|.|.
CASRGTYEQYF
TGTGCCAGCAGGGGAACCTACGAGCAGTACTTC
>TRBV7-9|TRBJ1-1|15|.|.
CASSPRPSNWVKAFF
TGTGCCAGCAGCCCCAGGCCCAGCAATTGGGTGAAGGCTTTCTTT
>TRBV7-8|TRBJ1-4|15|.|.
CASSLVNGAREKLFF
TGTGCCAGCAGCTTAGTCAACGGGGCTAGGGAAAAACTGTTTTTT
>TRBV7-9|TRBJ1-2|14|few|.
CASSAPGVIYGYTF
TGTGCCAGCAGCGCGCCGGGAGTGATCTATGGCTACACCTTC
>TRBV6-5|TRBJ1-2|12|.|.
CASNQFTGGYTF
TGTGCCAGCAACCAATTCACAGGAGGCTACACCTTC
>TRBV6-5|TRBJ1-1|15|.|.
CASSRPPTLNTEAFF
TGTGCCAGCAGTCGCCCGCCGACCCTAAACACTGAAGCTTTCTTT
>TRBV7-3|TRBJ1-1|14|.|.
CASSTRGQYTEAFF
TGTGCCAGCTCTACTCGTGGACAGTACACTGAAGCTTTCTTT
>TRBV18|TRBJ1-1|13|.|.
CASSPAGRTEAFF
TGTGCCAGCTCACCGGCGGGACGCACTGAAGCTTTCTTT
>TRBV30|TRBJ1-3|13|.|.
CAWGEGSGNTIYF
TGTGCCTGGGGGGAAGGCTCTGGAAACACCATATATTTT
>TRBV9|TRBJ2-3|15|.|.
CASSPGTRSTDTQYF
TGTGCCAGCAGCCCCGGGACTCGTTCAACAGATACGCAGTATTTT
>TRBV5-1|TRBJ2-5|13|.|.
CASSPGPEETQYF
TGCGCCAGCAGCCCCGGACCGGAGGAGACCCAGTACTTC
>TRBV15|TRBJ2-1|15|.|.
CATSREQGRVNEQFF
TGTGCCACCAGCAGAGAACAGGGAAGGGTCAATGAGCAGTTCTTC
>TRBV7-2|TRBJ2-1|14|.|.
CASSPPGFLGEQFF
TGTGCCAGCAGCCCCCCGGGTTTCCTTGGAGAGCAGTTCTTC
>TRBV5-6|TRBJ2-6|16|.|.
CASSLVAGYGANVLTF
TGTGCCAGCAGCTTGGTCGCAGGGTATGGGGCCAACGTCCTGACTTTC